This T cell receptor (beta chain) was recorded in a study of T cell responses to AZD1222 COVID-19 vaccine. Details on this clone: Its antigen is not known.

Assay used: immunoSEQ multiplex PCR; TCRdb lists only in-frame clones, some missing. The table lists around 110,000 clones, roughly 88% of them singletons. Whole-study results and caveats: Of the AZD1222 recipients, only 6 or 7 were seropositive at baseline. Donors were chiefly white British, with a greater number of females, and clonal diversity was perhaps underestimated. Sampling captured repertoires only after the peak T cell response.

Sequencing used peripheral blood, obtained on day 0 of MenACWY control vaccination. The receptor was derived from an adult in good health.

The CDR3 sequence is CASSYLPRPDRSNQPQHF. The CDR3 DNA follows: TGTGCCAGCAGTTATCTACCCCGCCCAGACCGTAGCAATCAGCCCCAGCATTTT. V is TRBV6-2 or TRBV6-3 and J is TRBJ1-5, with no clear D. Per the germline V gene, CDR1 is MNHEY and CDR2 is SVGEGT. This CDR3 comprises 18 residues. V lost 3 bases and J lost 0, with 18 bases in between.